Listed below are T cell receptor beta chains from one sample, sequenced in a study of cytomegalovirus exposure and HLA in healthy donors. This table comes from immunoSEQ multiplex PCR, and its TCRdb copy is limited to in-frame clones, with some not included. Of 110,000 to 150,000 clones in the sample, over 60% were seen once. The sample was PBMCs. Source of these receptors: a woman aged 45 to 65 in good health and CMV-seronegative. The CDR3 runs from the conserved cysteine through the conserved F or W. The D gene is left open where the match is weak. Only part of the rows carry a size: once, few, many, or a class if the clone is expanded.

v_gene	abundance	d_gene	j_gene	len	CDR3nt	CDR3aa
TRBV10-1	once	.	TRBJ2-7	14	TGCGCCAGCATCGGAAGGACAAACTCCTACGAGCAGTACTTC	CASIGRTNSYEQYF
TRBV4-3	.	.	TRBJ1-4	15	TGCGCCAGCAGCCTACACCTACAGGGTGGCGAAAAACTGTTTTTT	CASSLHLQGGEKLFF
TRBV11-2	few	.	TRBJ1-4	12	TGTGCCAGCAGCCAACAGACTACAAGACTGTTTTTT	CASSQQTTRLFF
TRBV11-2	once	.	TRBJ2-7	16	TGTGCCAGCAGCTTCCACCAAGGGGTTCAAGTGAGTGAGCAGTACTTC	CASSFHQGVQVSEQYF
TRBV10-3	.	.	TRBJ2-2	15	TGTGCCATCAGTGAGGGAGCGGGGAACACCGGGGAGCTGTTTTTT	CAISEGAGNTGELFF
TRBV6-5	.	.	TRBJ1-3	15	TGTGCCAGCAGTTACTCGAGAACGCCTGGAAACACCATATATTTT	CASSYSRTPGNTIYF
TRBV7-8	.	.	TRBJ2-1	16	TGTGCCAGCAGCTTAGGGGCAGGGTACGAACACAATGAGCAGTTCTTC	CASSLGAGYEHNEQFF
TRBV20-1	.	TRBD1	TRBJ2-1	11	TGCAGTGCTAGACGGGACAGGGGAGAATTCTTC	CSARRDRGEFF
TRBV11-2	.	TRBD2	TRBJ2-3	15	TGTGCCAGCAGGACTAGCGGGGGAAGCACAGATACGCAGTATTTT	CASRTSGGSTDTQYF
TRBV19	few	.	TRBJ2-2	13	TGTGCCAGTAGTACACAAAACACCGGGGAGCTGTTTTTT	CASSTQNTGELFF
TRBV6-5	.	.	TRBJ1-3	15	TGTGCCAGCAGAGAGGGTCACCGGTCTGGAAACACCATATATTTT	CASREGHRSGNTIYF
TRBV5-1	few	.	TRBJ2-1	14	TGCGCCAGCAGCTTGTTGGGGGCCAACAATGAGCAGTTCTTC	CASSLLGANNEQFF